The clone carrying this T cell receptor (beta chain) was detected only a few times. Its antigen is not known. This CDR3 contains 18 residues. The V and J ends lost 0 bases and 4 bases, in that order; junction bases with no gene match: 9. Germline CDR1 reads SGHRS; CDR2 reads YFSETQ. Clones were read by immunoSEQ multiplex PCR, and TCRdb kept only the in-frame ones, dropping some. The sample holds some 180,000 clones, about nine tenths seen once. Recipients boosted at about 4 weeks or about 12 weeks are pooled. The data were obtained in a study of T cell responses to AZD1222 COVID-19 vaccine. Study conclusions and caveats: A mostly white British donor set with more females was recruited, and clonal diversity was possibly underestimated. Repertoires were collected only later (after the peak T cell response had occurred).

The rearrangement joins TRBV5-1 to TRBJ2-1; 11 nucleotides line up with TRBD2. This clonotype was obtained from an adult who received the AZD1222 COVID-19 vaccine. The sequenced sample was peripheral blood, obtained 28 days after the second AZD1222 dose. Here the CDR3 reads CASSLEGSGRAGYNEQFF. The CDR3 DNA is TGCGCCAGCAGCTTGGAGGGTAGCGGGAGGGCCGGGTACAATGAGCAGTTCTTC.